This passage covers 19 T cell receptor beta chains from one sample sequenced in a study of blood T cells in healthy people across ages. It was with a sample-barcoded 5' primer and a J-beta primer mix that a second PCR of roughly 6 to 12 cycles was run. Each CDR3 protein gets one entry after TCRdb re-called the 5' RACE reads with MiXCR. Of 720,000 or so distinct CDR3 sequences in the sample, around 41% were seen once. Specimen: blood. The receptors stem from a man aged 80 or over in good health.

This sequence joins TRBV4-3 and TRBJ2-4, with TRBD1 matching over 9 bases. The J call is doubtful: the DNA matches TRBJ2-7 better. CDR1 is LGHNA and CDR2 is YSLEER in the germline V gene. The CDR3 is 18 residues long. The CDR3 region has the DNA TGCGCCAGCAGCCTAAGCACTAACCGGTTGGGACAGGGAGACGAGCAGTACTTC. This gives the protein CASSLSTNRLGQGDEQYF.

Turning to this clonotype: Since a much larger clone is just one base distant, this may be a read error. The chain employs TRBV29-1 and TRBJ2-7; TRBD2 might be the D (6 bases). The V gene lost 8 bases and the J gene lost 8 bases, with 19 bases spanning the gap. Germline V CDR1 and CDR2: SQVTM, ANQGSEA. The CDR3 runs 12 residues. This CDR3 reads CSWGESVHKQYF. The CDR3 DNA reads TGCAGCTGGGGGGAGTCGGTCCACAAGCAGTACTTC.

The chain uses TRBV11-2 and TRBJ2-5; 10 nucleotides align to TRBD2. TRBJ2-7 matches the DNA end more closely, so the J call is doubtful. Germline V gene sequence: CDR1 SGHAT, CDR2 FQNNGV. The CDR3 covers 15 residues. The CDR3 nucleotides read TGTGCCAGCAGCTCAACCGGGACTAGCGAGTACGAGCAGTACTTC. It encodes CASSSTGTSEYEQYF.

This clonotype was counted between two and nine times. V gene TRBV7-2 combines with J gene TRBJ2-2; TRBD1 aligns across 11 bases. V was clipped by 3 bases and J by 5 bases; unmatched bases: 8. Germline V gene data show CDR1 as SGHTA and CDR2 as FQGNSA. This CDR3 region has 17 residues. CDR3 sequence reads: CASSFRTGGLDTGELFF. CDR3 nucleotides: TGTGCCAGCAGCTTTCGGACAGGGGGCCTAGATACCGGGGAGCTGTTTTTT.

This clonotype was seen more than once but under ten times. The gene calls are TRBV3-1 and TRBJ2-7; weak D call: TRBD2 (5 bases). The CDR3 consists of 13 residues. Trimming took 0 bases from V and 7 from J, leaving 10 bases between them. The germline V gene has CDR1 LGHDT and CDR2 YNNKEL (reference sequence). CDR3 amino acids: CASSQESGWEQYF. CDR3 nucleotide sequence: TGTGCCAGCAGCCAAGAATCGGGGTGGGAGCAGTACTTC.

The CDR3 DNA reads TGCAGTGCTAGGGCTAGATACAATGAGCAGTTCTTC. This gives the protein CSARARYNEQFF. The chain couples TRBV20-1 to TRBJ2-1; D is undetermined. The germline gives CDR1 DFQATT, CDR2 SNEGSKA (reference sequence). V was shortened by 3 bases and J by 4 bases, with 7 bases between the two germline ends. The CDR3 totals 12 residues.

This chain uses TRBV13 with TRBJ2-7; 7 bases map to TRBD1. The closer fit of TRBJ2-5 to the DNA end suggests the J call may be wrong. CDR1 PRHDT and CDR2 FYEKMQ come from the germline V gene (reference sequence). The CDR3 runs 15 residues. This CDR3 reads CASSHKDRVQETQYF. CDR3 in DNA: TGTGCCAGCAGCCATAAAGACAGGGTCCAAGAGACCCAGTACTTC.

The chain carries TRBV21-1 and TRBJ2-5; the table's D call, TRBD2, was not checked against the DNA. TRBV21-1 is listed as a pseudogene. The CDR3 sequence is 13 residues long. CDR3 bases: TGTGCCAGCAGCAGGTTTCGGACTCGCCATCAGTACTTC. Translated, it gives CASSRFRTRHQYF.

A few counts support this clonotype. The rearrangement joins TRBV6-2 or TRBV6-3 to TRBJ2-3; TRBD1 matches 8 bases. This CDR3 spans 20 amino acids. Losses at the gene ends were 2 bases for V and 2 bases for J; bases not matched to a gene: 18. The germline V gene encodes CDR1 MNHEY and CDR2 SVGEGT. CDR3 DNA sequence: TGTGCCAGCAGTTACCGACAGGGGATTACCCTTCGTCCTGACACAGATACGCAGTATTTT. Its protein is CASSYRQGITLRPDTDTQYF.

Here the CDR3 reads CASSVTGGGYEQYF. The DNA for the CDR3 is TGCGCCAGCAGCGTTACAGGGGGCGGTTACGAGCAGTACTTC. The V and J genes are TRBV5-1 and TRBJ2-4; 9 nucleotides agree with TRBD1. The last part of the DNA fits TRBJ2-7 better; the J call may be wrong. Per germline, CDR1 SGHRS and CDR2 YFSETQ. The CDR3 length is 14 residues.

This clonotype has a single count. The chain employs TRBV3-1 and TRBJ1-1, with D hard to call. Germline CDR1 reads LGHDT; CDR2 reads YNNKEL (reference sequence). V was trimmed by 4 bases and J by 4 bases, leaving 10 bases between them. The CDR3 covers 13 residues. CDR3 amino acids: CASSPRLVTEAFF. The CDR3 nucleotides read TGTGCCAGCAGCCCCCGACTAGTCACTGAAGCTTTCTTT.

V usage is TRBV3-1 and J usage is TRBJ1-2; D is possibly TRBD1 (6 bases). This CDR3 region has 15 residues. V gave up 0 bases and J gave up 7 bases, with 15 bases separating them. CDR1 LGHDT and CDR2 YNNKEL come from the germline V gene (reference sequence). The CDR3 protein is CASSQERHRASGYTF. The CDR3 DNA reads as TGTGCCAGCAGCCAAGAGAGGCACAGGGCGAGTGGCTACACCTTC.

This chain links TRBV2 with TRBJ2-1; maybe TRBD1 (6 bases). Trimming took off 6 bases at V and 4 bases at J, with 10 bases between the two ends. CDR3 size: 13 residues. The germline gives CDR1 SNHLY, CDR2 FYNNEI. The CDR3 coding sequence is TGTGCCAGCAGGCGGACAGCATACAATGAGCAGTTCTTC. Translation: CASRRTAYNEQFF.

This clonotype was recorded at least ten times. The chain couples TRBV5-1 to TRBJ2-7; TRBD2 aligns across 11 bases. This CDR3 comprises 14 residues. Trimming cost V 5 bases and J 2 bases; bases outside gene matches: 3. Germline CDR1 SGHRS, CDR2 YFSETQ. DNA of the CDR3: TGCGCCAGCAGTGGACTAGCGGGCCCCTACGAGCAGTACTTC. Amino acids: CASSGLAGPYEQYF.

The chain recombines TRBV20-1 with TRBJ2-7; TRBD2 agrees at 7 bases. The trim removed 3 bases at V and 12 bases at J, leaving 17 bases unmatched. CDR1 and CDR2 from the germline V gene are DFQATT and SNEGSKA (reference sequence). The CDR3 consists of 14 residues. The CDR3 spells CSASPGRSGNQPYF. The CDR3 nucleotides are TGCAGTGCTAGCCCAGGGAGGAGCGGGAACCAGCCGTACTTC.

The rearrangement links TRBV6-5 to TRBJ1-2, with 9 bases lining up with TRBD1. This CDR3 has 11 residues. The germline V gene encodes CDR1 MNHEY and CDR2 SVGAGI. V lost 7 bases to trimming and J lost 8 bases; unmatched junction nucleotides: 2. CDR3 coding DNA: TGTGCCAGCAAGGACAGGGGCGGCTACACCTTC. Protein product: CASKDRGGYTF.

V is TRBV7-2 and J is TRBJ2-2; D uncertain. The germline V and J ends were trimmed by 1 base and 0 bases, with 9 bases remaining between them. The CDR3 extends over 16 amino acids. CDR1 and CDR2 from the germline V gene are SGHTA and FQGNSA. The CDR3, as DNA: TGTGCCAGCAGCTTAGACAGAAATACGAACACCGGGGAGCTGTTTTTT. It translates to CASSLDRNTNTGELFF.

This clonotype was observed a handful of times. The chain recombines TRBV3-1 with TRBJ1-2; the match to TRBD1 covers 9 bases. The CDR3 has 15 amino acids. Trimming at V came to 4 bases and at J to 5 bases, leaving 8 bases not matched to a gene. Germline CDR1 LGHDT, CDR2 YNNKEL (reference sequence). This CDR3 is CASSPPGTGLYGYTF. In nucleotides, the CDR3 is TGTGCCAGCAGCCCCCCAGGGACAGGGTTGTATGGCTACACCTTC.

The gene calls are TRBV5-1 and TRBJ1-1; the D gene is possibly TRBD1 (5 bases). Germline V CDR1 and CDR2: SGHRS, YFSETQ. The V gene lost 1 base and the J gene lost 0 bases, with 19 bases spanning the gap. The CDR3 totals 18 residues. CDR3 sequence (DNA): TGCGCCAGCAGCTTGATAGGGGCAGGGCAGAGAGTGAACACTGAAGCTTTCTTT. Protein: CASSLIGAGQRVNTEAFF.